This is a list of T cell receptor beta chains from one sample in a study of blood T cell repertoires in COVID-19. Assay used: immunoSEQ multiplex PCR; TCRdb lists only in-frame clones, some missing. Of about 190,000 clones listed, 70% to 85% are singletons. Sequenced material: PBMCs or T cells enriched from blood (not recorded which). The receptors shown here come from a woman aged 25 to 39 who had recovered from COVID-19. CDR3s leave out the opening cysteine and the closing phenylalanine or tryptophan. Fields, in order: V gene, CDR3 protein.

v_call: TRBV5-6; cdr3_aa: ASSLLATDTQY
v_call: TRBV29-1; cdr3_aa: SVVSGDGYT
v_call: TRBV28; cdr3_aa: ASSFGGTTYEQY
v_call: TRBV10-3; cdr3_aa: AISEEAGRGFRTDTQY
v_call: TRBV7-6; cdr3_aa: ASSLGTSGSLDEQF
v_call: TRBV28; cdr3_aa: ASSLSPSPEAF
v_call: TRBV10-3; cdr3_aa: AISDAAGQEVNQPQH
v_call: TRBV5-4; cdr3_aa: ASSLGDRGQLDTQY
v_call: TRBV5-5; cdr3_aa: ATQDSSGNTIY
v_call: TRBV5-1; cdr3_aa: ASSFEGAINTDTQY
v_call: TRBV18; cdr3_aa: ASSPSGIRVRSQPQH
v_call: TRBV28; cdr3_aa: ASSVLPHAGSTDTQY
v_call: TRBV2; cdr3_aa: ASRELGGNEQF
v_call: TRBV5-6; cdr3_aa: ASSLDRTLDSPLH
v_call: TRBV28; cdr3_aa: ASSLGQLLNEKLF
v_call: TRBV10-2; cdr3_aa: ASSPTITEAF
v_call: TRBV19; cdr3_aa: ASSIQGTNEKLF
v_call: TRBV28; cdr3_aa: ASSSIGQGLSYSNQPQH
v_call: TRBV3-1/TRBV3-2; cdr3_aa: ASSHRDAGGYT
v_call: TRBV7-9; cdr3_aa: ASSWGQGGDYGYT
v_call: TRBV4-1; cdr3_aa: ASSPRLGQGTGELF
v_call: TRBV28; cdr3_aa: ASSWTGRGLFASEKLF
v_call: TRBV7-2; cdr3_aa: ASSSYGTRGGYT